These T cell receptor beta chains were read from a single sample in a study of cytomegalovirus exposure and HLA in healthy donors. Here immunoSEQ multiplex PCR was the method, and the copy in TCRdb shows in-frame clones only, minus some. The table shows fewer than 130,000 clones, with 70% to 85% occurring only once. The specimen sequenced was PBMCs. These receptors came from a man under 40 in good health and CMV-seropositive. Both conserved end residues are part of each CDR3. Fields, in order: D gene, clone size, J gene, V gene, CDR3 DNA, CDR3 protein. The D gene is left open where the match is weak. Clone size is given for some rows only: seen once, a few or many times, or a class if the clone is expanded.

D gene: .; clone size: .; J gene: TRBJ2-5; V gene: TRBV5-1; CDR3 DNA: TGCGCCAGCAGCTTGGCTTCTCGGGGTTTGCGGGAGACCCAGTACTTC; CDR3 protein: CASSLASRGLRETQYF
D gene: TRBD1; clone size: .; J gene: TRBJ2-7; V gene: TRBV28; CDR3 DNA: TGTGCCAGCAGTCCACCGCCGGGACAGGGGAGCGAGCAGTACTTC; CDR3 protein: CASSPPPGQGSEQYF
D gene: .; clone size: .; J gene: TRBJ1-2; V gene: TRBV10-2; CDR3 DNA: TGCGCCAGCAGTGAGTTATCCGAAGGGGATGACTATGGCTACACCTTC; CDR3 protein: CASSELSEGDDYGYTF
D gene: .; clone size: few; J gene: TRBJ1-5; V gene: TRBV6-6; CDR3 DNA: TGTGCCGCTCAGGGAGGGGTGGGACAGCCCCAGCATTTT; CDR3 protein: CAAQGGVGQPQHF
D gene: .; clone size: .; J gene: TRBJ2-7; V gene: TRBV6-1; CDR3 DNA: TGTGCCAGCAGTGAAAAAAACAGGTTTTCCTACGAGCAGTACTTC; CDR3 protein: CASSEKNRFSYEQYF
D gene: .; clone size: .; J gene: TRBJ1-5; V gene: TRBV30; CDR3 DNA: TGTGCCTGGAGTGTTGGAGGAAATCAGCCCCAGCATTTT; CDR3 protein: CAWSVGGNQPQHF
D gene: TRBD1; clone size: .; J gene: TRBJ1-6; V gene: TRBV4-3; CDR3 DNA: TGCGCCAGCAGCCAAGAGTCGCGGGGACAGGGACTTTATAATTCACCCCTCCACTTT; CDR3 protein: CASSQESRGQGLYNSPLHF
D gene: .; clone size: .; J gene: TRBJ1-2; V gene: TRBV6-1; CDR3 DNA: TGTGCCAGCTTCGACCAGGACGGTAGCGGCAGCTACACCTTC; CDR3 protein: CASFDQDGSGSYTF
D gene: .; clone size: .; J gene: TRBJ2-1; V gene: TRBV5-1; CDR3 DNA: TGCGCCAGCAGCGCAGGGCCTAGCTCCTACAATGAGCAGTTCTTC; CDR3 protein: CASSAGPSSYNEQFF
D gene: TRBD1; clone size: .; J gene: TRBJ2-7; V gene: TRBV14; CDR3 DNA: TGTGCCAGCAGCCAAAGTATTCTAGGGACAGGGGGAAATCCTACCTACGAGCAGTACTTC; CDR3 protein: CASSQSILGTGGNPTYEQYF
D gene: .; clone size: .; J gene: TRBJ1-6; V gene: TRBV5-5; CDR3 DNA: TGTGCCAGCAGCTTGGCCTCAGATTCCTCATATAATTCACCCCTCCACTTT; CDR3 protein: CASSLASDSSYNSPLHF
D gene: .; clone size: .; J gene: TRBJ1-1; V gene: TRBV30; CDR3 DNA: TGTGCCTGGAGTGGAGATTCTGCGAGACACATGAACACTGAAGCTTTCTTT; CDR3 protein: CAWSGDSARHMNTEAFF
D gene: TRBD1; clone size: .; J gene: TRBJ2-2; V gene: TRBV7-9; CDR3 DNA: TGTGCCAGCAGCTTGGGGGACAGGGACACCGGGGAGCTGTTTTTT; CDR3 protein: CASSLGDRDTGELFF
D gene: TRBD1; clone size: .; J gene: TRBJ1-5; V gene: TRBV28; CDR3 DNA: TGTGCCAGCAGTCCCCCTTGGCAGGGGGCGCAGCCCCAGCATTTT; CDR3 protein: CASSPPWQGAQPQHF
D gene: .; clone size: .; J gene: TRBJ1-2; V gene: TRBV7-9; CDR3 DNA: TGTGCCAGCAGCCCCTCGGGAGGGGACGCTGGCTACACCTTC; CDR3 protein: CASSPSGGDAGYTF
D gene: TRBD2; clone size: few; J gene: TRBJ2-1; V gene: TRBV5-4; CDR3 DNA: TGTGCCAGCAGCTTCACTAGCGGGGGATCAAATGAGCAGTTCTTC; CDR3 protein: CASSFTSGGSNEQFF
D gene: TRBD1; clone size: .; J gene: TRBJ1-1; V gene: TRBV6-6; CDR3 DNA: TGTGCCAGCAGCCAAAGACAGGGGGGCACTGAAGCTTTCTTT; CDR3 protein: CASSQRQGGTEAFF
D gene: .; clone size: .; J gene: TRBJ2-7; V gene: TRBV27; CDR3 DNA: TGTGCCAGCAGCTTCGCAGGTGGGTACGAGCAGTACTTC; CDR3 protein: CASSFAGGYEQYF
D gene: TRBD2; clone size: .; J gene: TRBJ2-7; V gene: TRBV14; CDR3 DNA: TGTGCCAGCAGCCAATGGTTGCGGGGGGGCTACGAGCAGTACTTC; CDR3 protein: CASSQWLRGGYEQYF
D gene: .; clone size: .; J gene: TRBJ1-5; V gene: TRBV6-1; CDR3 DNA: TGTGCCAGCAGTGGACAGCCGTATAGCAATCAGCCCCAGCATTTT; CDR3 protein: CASSGQPYSNQPQHF
D gene: TRBD1; clone size: .; J gene: TRBJ2-1; V gene: TRBV7-9; CDR3 DNA: TGTGCCAGCACCACAGGGGGCTCGGTCAATGAGCAGTTCTTC; CDR3 protein: CASTTGGSVNEQFF
D gene: TRBD2; clone size: .; J gene: TRBJ2-7; V gene: TRBV19; CDR3 DNA: TGTGCCAGTAGGGAAGCGGGGGGAGATTACGAGCAGTACTTC; CDR3 protein: CASREAGGDYEQYF
D gene: .; clone size: once; J gene: TRBJ2-3; V gene: TRBV2; CDR3 DNA: TGTGCCAGCTTGCAACGGAGACCAAACACAGATACGCAGTATTTT; CDR3 protein: CASLQRRPNTDTQYF
D gene: .; clone size: .; J gene: TRBJ1-5; V gene: TRBV19; CDR3 DNA: TGTGCCAGTAGTATAATCTCTAGCAATCAGCCCCAGCATTTT; CDR3 protein: CASSIISSNQPQHF
D gene: TRBD1; clone size: .; J gene: TRBJ2-7; V gene: TRBV2; CDR3 DNA: TGTGCCAGCAGTGAAGCGACAGGGGGCTTCCACGAGCAGTACTTC; CDR3 protein: CASSEATGGFHEQYF
D gene: TRBD2; clone size: .; J gene: TRBJ2-1; V gene: TRBV27; CDR3 DNA: TGTGCCAGCAGTTCCGGACTAGCGGTGAATGAGCAGTTCTTC; CDR3 protein: CASSSGLAVNEQFF
D gene: .; clone size: once; J gene: TRBJ1-2; V gene: TRBV20-1; CDR3 DNA: TGCAGTGCTAGAGATGGTGCGGGCTACACCTTC; CDR3 protein: CSARDGAGYTF
D gene: .; clone size: .; J gene: TRBJ2-5; V gene: TRBV4-2; CDR3 DNA: TGTGCCAGCAGCCAAGCAGGGATAGGGGAGACCCAGTACTTC; CDR3 protein: CASSQAGIGETQYF
D gene: TRBD2; clone size: .; J gene: TRBJ2-1; V gene: TRBV5-1; CDR3 DNA: TGCGCCAGCAGCTTGCTCCCCCTTAGCGGGGGCCCTTACAATGAGCAGTTCTTC; CDR3 protein: CASSLLPLSGGPYNEQFF
D gene: .; clone size: .; J gene: TRBJ2-5; V gene: TRBV5-4; CDR3 DNA: TGTGCCAGCAGCTTGGCCGGGGAGGCGGTTGTGGAGACCCAGTACTTC; CDR3 protein: CASSLAGEAVVETQYF